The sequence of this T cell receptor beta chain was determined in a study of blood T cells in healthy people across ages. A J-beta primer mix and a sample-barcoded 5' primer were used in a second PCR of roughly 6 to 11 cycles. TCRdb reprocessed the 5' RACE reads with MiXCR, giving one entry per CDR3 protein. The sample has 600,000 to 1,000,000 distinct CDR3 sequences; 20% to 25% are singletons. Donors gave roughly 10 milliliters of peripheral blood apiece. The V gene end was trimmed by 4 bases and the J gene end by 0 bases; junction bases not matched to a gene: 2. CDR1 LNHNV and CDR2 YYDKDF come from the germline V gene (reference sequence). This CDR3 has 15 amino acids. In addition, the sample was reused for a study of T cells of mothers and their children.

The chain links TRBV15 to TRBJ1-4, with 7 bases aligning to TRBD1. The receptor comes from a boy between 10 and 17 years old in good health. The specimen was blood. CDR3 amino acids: CATSKTGATNEKLFF. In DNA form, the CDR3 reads TGTGCCACCAGCAAAACAGGGGCAACTAATGAAAAACTGTTTTTT.